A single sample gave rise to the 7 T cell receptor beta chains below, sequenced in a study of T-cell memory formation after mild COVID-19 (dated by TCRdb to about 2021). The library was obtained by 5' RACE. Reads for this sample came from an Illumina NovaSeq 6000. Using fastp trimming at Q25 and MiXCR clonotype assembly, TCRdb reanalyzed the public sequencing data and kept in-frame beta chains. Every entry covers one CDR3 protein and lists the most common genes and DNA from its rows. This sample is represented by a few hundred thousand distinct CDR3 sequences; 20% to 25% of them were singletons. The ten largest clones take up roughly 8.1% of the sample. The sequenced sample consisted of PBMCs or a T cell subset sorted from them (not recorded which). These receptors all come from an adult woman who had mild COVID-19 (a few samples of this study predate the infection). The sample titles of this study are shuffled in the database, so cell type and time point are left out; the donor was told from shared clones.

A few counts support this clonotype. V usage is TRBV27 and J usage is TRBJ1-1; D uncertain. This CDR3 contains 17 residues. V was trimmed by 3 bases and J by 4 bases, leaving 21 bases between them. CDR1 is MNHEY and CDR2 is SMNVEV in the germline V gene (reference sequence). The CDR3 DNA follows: TGTGCCAGCAGTTTTTGGGCCAGACCCGAGGCGGGCACTGAAGCTTTCTTT. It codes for CASSFWARPEAGTEAFF.

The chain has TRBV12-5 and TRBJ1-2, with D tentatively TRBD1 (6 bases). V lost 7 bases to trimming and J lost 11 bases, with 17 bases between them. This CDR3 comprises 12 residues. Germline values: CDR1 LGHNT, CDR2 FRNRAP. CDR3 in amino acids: CASDKTGGRYTF. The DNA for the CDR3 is TGTGCTAGTGATAAGACAGGCGGCAGATACACCTTC.

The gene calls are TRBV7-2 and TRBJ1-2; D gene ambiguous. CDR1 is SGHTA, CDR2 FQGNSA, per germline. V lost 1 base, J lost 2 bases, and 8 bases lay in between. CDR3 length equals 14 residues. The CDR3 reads CASSLVTTNYGYTF. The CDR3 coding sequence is TGTGCCAGCAGCTTAGTTACCACCAACTATGGCTACACCTTC.

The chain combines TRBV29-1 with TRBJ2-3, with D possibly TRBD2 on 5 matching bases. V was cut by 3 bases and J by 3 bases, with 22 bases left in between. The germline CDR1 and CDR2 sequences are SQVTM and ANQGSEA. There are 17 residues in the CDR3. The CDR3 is CSVEVRQDFGLTDTQYF. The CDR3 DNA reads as TGCAGCGTTGAGGTGCGTCAGGACTTCGGATTGACAGATACGCAGTATTTT.

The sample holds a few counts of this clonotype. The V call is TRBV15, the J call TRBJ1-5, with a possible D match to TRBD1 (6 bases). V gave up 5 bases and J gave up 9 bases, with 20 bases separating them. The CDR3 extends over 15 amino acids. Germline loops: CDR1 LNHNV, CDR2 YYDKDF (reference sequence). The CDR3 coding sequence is TGTGCCACCAGCCCTAAGCGGGGGCGGCTTTGGCCCCAGCATTTT. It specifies CATSPKRGRLWPQHF.

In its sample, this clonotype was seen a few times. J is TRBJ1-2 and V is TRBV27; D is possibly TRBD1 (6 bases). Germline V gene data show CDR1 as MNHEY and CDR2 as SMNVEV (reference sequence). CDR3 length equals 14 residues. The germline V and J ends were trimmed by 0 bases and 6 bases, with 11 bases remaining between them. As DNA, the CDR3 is TGTGCCAGCAGTTTATCGGGGGGGCATCATGGCTACACCTTC. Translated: CASSLSGGHHGYTF.

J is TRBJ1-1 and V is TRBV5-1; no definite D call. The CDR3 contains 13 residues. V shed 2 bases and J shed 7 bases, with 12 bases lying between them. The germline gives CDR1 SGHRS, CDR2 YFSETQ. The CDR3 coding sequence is TGCGCCAGCAGCTTCGAAGGCGGGTATGAAGCTTTCTTT. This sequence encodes CASSFEGGYEAFF. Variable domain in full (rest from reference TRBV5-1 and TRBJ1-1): KAGVTQTPRYLIKTRGQQVTLSCSPISGHRSVSWYQQTPGQGLQFLFEYFSETQRNKGNFPGRFSGRQFSNSRSEMNVSTLELGDSALYLCASSFEGGYEAFFGQGTRLTVV.